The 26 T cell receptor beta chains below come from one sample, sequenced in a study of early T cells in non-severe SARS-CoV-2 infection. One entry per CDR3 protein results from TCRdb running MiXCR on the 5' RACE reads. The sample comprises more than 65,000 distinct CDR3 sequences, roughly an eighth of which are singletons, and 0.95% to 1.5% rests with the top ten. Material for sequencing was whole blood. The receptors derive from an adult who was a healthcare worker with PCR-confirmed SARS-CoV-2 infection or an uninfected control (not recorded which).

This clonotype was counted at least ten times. For the CDR3, the DNA is TGTGCCACCGCGGACAGCCTCACAGATACGCAGTATTTT. Translating gives CATADSLTDTQYF. The genes are TRBV24-1 and TRBJ2-3; possible D gene TRBD1, 6 bases. Trimming took off 9 bases at V and 2 bases at J, with 11 bases between the two ends. CDR1 and CDR2 from the germline V gene are KGHDR and SFDVKD. The CDR3 has 13 amino acids.

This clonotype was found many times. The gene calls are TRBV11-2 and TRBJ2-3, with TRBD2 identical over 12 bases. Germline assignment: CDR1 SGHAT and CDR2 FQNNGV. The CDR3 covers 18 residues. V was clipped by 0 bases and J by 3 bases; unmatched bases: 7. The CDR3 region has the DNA TGTGCCAGCAGCTTAGATAGTCTAGCGGGGGGGCAGACAGATACGCAGTATTTT. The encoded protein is CASSLDSLAGGQTDTQYF. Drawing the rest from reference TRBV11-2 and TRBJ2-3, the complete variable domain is EAGVAQSPRYKIIEKRQSVAFWCNPISGHATLYWYQQILGQGPKLLIQFQNNGVVDDSQLPKDRFSAERLKGVDSTLKIQPAKLEDSAVYLCASSLDSLAGGQTDTQYFGPGTRLTVL.

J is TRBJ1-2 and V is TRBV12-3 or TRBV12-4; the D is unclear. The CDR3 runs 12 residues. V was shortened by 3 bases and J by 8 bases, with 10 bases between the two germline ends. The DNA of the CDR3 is TGTGCCAGCAGTTTTGATATGCAGGGCTACACCTTC. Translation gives CASSFDMQGYTF.

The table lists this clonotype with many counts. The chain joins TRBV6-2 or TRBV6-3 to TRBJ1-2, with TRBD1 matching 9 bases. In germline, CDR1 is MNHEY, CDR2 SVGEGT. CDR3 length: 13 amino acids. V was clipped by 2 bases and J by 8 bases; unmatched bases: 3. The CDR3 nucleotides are TGTGCCAGCAGTTACCGACAGGGGGACGGCTACACCTTC. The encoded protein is CASSYRQGDGYTF.

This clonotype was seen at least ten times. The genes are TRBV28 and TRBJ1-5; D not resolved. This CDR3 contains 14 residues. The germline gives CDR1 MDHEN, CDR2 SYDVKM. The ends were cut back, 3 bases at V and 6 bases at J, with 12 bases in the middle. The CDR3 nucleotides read TGTGCCAGCAGTTTTTCTTTTGGGAGTCAGCCCCAGCATTTT. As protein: CASSFSFGSQPQHF.

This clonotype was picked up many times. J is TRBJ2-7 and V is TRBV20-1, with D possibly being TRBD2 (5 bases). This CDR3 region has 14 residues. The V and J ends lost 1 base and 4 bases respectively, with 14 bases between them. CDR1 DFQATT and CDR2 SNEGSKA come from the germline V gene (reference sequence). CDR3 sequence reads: CSARVNAGRYEQYF. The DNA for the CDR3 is TGCAGTGCTAGAGTTAACGCGGGTAGATACGAGCAGTACTTC.

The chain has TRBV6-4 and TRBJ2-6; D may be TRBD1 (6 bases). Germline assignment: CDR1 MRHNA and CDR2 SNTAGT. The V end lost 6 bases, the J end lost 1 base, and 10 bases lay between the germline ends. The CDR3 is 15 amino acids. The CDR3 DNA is TGTGCCAGCAGCCAAGACAGGTCTGGGGCCAACGTCCTGACTTTC. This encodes CASSQDRSGANVLTF.

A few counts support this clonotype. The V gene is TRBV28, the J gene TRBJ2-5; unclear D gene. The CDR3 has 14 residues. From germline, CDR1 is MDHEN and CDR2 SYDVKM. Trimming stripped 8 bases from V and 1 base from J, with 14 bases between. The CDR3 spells CASPRPNFQETQYF. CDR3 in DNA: TGTGCCAGCCCGCGACCCAATTTCCAAGAGACCCAGTACTTC.

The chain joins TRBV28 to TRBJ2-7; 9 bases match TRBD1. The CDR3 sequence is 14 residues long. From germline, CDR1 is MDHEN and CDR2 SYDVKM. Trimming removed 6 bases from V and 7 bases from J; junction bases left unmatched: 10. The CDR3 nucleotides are TGTGCCAGCAGGACAGGGGGGGCTATAGGGGAGCAGTACTTC. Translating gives CASRTGGAIGEQYF.

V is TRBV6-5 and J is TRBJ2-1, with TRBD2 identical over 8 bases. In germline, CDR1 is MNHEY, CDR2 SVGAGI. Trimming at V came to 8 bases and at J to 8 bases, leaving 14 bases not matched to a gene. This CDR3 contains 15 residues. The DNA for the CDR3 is TGTGCCAGCCTCAGAACGGGAGGGATATCCCATGAGCAGTTCTTC. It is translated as CASLRTGGISHEQFF.

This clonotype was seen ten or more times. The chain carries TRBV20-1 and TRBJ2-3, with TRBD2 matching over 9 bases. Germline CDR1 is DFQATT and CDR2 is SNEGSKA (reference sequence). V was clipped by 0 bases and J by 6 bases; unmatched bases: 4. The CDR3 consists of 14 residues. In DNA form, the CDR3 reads TGCAGTGCTAGAGATGTTAGCGGGGGTGATACGCAGTATTTT. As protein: CSARDVSGGDTQYF.

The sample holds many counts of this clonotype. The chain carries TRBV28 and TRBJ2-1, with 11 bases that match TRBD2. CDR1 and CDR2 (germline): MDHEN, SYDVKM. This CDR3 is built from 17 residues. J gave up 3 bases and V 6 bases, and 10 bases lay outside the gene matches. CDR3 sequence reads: CASRRTSGSKLYNEQFF. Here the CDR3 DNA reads TGTGCCAGCAGAAGGACTAGCGGGTCCAAGCTCTACAATGAGCAGTTCTTC.

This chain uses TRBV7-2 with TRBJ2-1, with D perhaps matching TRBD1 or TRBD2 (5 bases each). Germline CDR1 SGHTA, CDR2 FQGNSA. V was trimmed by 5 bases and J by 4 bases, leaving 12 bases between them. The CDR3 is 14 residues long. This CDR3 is CASSRDATYNEQFF. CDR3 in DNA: TGTGCCAGCAGCCGGGACGCGACTTACAATGAGCAGTTCTTC.

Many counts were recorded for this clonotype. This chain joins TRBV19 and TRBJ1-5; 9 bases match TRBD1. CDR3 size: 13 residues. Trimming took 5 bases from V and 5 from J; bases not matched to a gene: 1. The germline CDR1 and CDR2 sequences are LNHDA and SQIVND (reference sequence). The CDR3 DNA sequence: TGTGCCAGTAGTTGGGACAGGGATCAGCCCCAGCATTTT. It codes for CASSWDRDQPQHF.

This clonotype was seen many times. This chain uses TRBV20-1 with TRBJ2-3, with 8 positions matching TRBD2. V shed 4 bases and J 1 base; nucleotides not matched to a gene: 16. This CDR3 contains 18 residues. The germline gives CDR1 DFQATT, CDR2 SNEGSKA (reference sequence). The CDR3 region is CSAILGAFSGEGTDTQYF. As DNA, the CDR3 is TGCAGTGCTATCCTAGGGGCCTTTAGCGGGGAAGGCACAGATACGCAGTATTTT.

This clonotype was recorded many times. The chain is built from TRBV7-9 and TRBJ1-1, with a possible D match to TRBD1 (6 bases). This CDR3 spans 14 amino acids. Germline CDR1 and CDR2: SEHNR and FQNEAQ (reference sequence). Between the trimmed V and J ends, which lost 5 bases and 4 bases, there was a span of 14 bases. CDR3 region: CASSPGQLGTEAFF. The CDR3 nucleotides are TGTGCCAGCAGCCCCGGACAGCTGGGCACTGAAGCTTTCTTT.

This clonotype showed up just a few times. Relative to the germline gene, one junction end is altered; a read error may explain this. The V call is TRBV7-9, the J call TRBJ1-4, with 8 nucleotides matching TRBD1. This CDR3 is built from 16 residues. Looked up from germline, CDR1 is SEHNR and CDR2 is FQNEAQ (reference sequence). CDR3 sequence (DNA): TGTGCCAGCAGCACATCCAGGACAGGGCTCAGGGAAAAACTGTCTTTT. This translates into CASSTSRTGLREKLSF.

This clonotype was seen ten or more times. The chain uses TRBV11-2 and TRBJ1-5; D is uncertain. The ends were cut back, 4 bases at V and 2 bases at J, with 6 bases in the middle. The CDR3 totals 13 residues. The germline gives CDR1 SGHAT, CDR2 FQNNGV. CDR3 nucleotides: TGTGCCAGCAGCTCAAGGGGCAATCAGCCCCAGCATTTT. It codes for CASSSRGNQPQHF.

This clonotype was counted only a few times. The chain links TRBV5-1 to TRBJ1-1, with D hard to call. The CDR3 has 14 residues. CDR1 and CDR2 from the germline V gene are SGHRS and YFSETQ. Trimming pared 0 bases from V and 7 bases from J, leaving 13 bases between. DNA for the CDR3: TGCGCCAGCAGCTTGGGCGTAGGTGAAAGTGAAGCTTTCTTT. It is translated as CASSLGVGESEAFF.

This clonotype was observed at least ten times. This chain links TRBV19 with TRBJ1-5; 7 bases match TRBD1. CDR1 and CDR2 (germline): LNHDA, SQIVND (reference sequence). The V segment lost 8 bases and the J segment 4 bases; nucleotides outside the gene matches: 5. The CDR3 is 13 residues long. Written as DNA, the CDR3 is TGTGCCAGTGGCAGGGGGTTGAATCAGCCCCAGCATTTT. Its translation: CASGRGLNQPQHF. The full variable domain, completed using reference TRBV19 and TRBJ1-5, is DGGITQSPKYLFRKEGQNVTLSCEQNLNHDAMYWYRQDPGQGLRLIYYSQIVNDFQKGDIAEGYSVSREKKESFPLTVTSAQKNPTAFYLCASGRGLNQPQHFGDGTRLSIL.

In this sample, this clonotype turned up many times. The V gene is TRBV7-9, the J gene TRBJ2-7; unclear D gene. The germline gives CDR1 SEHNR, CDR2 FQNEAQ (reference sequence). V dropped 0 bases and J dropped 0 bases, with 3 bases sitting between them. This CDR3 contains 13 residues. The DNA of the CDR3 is TGTGCCAGCAGCTTAGCCTCCTCCTACGAGCAGTACTTC. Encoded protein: CASSLASSYEQYF. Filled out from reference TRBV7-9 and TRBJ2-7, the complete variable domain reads DTGVSQNPRHKITKRGQNVTFRCDPISEHNRLYWYRQTLGQGPEFLTYFQNEAQLEKSRLLSDRFSAERPKGSFSTLEIQRTEQGDSAMYLCASSLASSYEQYFGPGTRLTVT.

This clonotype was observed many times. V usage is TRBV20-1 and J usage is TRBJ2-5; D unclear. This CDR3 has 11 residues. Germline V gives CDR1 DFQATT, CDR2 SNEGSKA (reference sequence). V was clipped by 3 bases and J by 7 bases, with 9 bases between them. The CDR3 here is CSASYLVTQYF. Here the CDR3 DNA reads TGCAGTGCTAGTTATTTGGTGACCCAGTACTTC.

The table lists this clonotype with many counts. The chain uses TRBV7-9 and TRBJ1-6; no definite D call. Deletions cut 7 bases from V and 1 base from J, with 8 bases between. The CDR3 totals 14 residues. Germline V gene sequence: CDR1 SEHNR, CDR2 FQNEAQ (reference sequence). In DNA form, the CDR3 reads TGTGCCAGCAAGAGTGGGTCCTATAATTCACCCCTCCACTTT. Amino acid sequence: CASKSGSYNSPLHF.

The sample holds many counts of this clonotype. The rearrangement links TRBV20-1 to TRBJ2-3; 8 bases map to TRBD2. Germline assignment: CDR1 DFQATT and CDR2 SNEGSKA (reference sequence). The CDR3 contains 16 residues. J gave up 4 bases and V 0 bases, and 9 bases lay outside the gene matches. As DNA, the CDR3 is TGCAGTGCTAGAGATAGAGGTAGCGGGACTTCAGATACGCAGTATTTT. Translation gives CSARDRGSGTSDTQYF.

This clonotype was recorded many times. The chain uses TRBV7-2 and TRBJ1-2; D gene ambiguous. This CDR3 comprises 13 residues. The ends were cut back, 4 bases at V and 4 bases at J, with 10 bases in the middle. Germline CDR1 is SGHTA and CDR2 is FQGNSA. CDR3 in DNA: TGTGCCAGCAGCTACGGACCCTCCTATGGCTACACCTTC. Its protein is CASSYGPSYGYTF.

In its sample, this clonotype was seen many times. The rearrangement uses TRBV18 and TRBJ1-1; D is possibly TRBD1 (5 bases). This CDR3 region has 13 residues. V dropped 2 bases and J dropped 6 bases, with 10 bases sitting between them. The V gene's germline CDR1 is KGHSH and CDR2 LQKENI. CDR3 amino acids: CASSPWGNAEAFF. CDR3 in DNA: TGTGCCAGCTCACCATGGGGGAATGCTGAAGCTTTCTTT.